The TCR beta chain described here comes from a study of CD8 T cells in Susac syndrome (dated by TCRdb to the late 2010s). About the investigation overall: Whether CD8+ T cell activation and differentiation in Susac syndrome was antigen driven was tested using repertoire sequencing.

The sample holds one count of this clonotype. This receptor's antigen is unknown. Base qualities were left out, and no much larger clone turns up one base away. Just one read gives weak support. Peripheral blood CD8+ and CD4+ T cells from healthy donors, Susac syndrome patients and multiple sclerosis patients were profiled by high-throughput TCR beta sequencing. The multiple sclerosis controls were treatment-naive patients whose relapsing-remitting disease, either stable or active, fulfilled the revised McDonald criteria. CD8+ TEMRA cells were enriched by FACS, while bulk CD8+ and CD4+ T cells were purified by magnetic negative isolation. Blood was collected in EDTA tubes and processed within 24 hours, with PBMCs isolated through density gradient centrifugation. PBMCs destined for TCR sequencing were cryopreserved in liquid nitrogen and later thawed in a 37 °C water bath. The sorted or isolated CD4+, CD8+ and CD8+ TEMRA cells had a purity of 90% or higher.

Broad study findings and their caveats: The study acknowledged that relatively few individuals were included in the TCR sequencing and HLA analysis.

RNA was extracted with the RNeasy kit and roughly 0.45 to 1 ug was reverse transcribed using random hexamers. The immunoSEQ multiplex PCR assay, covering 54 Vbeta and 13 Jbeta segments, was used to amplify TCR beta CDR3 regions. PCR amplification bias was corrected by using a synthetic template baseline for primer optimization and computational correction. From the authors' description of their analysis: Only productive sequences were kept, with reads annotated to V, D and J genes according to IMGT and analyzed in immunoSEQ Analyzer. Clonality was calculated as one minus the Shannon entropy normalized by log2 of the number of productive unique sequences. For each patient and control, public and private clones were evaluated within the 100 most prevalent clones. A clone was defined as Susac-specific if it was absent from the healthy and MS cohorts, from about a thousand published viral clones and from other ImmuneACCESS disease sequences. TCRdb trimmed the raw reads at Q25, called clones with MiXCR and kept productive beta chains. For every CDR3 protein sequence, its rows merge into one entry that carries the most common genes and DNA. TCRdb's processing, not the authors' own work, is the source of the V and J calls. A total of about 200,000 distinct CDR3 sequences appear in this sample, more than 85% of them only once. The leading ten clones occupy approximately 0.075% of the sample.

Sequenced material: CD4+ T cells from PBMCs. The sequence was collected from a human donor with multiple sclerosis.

The DNA sequence follows: TGTGCCAGCAGCCCCCCTAGCGGGACAGGGGGCAATGGCTACACCTTC. The encoded protein is CASSPPSGTGGNGYTF. The receptor chain draws on TRBV3-1 and TRBJ1-2, with TRBD1 matching 12 junction bases. Based on the germline V gene (reference sequence), the CDR1 and CDR2 sequences are LGHDT and YNNKEL. The germline V and J ends show losses of 4 bases and 6 bases respectively, and no gene match explains 9 bases of the junction. The CDR3, cysteine through phenylalanine, is 16 amino acids long. Only CDR3 DNA remains: 48 bases, in frame from the first base.